This record looks at one T cell receptor (beta chain) sequence and its context. Its specificity is not known. In the study's own analysis: The authors rarely found patient CD8+ clones larger than 1% matching published virus-specific TCRB sequences. Sequencing was performed with immunoSEQ multiplex PCR; in TCRdb, only in-frame clones are kept and a portion is missing. V and J calls and clone size are given by that table; D and trimming were obtained from the DNA. Of 9,900 or so clones detected, around four fifths appear once; the ten largest clones hold 6.5% to 8%. The data were taken from a study of somatic mutations in cytotoxic T cells in rheumatoid arthritis. Findings and limits, study-wide: Which antigens the expanded CD8+ clones targeted was unknown. No correction for multiple comparisons was applied to the slight TRBV07 underrepresentation in rheumatoid arthritis patients.

Germline-derived CDR1 and CDR2 are SGHTA and FQGNSA. The V gene lost 5 bases and the J gene lost 4 bases, with 18 bases spanning the gap. The CDR3 has 16 residues. The sequenced sample was CD8+ T cells sorted from blood. This TCR came from an adult with rheumatoid arthritis. The V and J genes are TRBV7-2 and TRBJ1-3; D is unresolved. The CDR3 spells CASSPWTELGGNTIYF. The CDR3 nucleotides are TGTGCCAGCAGCCCCTGGACTGAGCTAGGAGGAAACACCATATATTTT.